This passage covers 29 T cell receptor beta chains from one sample sequenced in a study of identical twins. TCRdb re-called the 5' RACE reads with MiXCR, one entry per CDR3 protein. Among a few hundred thousand distinct CDR3 sequences listed, 13% to 15% were seen once. These same records also appear under a second study, on yellow fever vaccine responses in identical twins.

Source material: CD4+ T cells sorted from blood. All receptors come from a woman under 30 in good health.

This clonotype was recorded at least ten times. The gene calls are TRBV6-8 and TRBJ1-5; 9 bases map to TRBD1. Germline assignment: CDR1 MNHGY and CDR2 SAAAGT. J was trimmed by 7 bases and V by 0 bases; bases with no gene match: 13. This CDR3 spans 18 amino acids. CDR3 DNA: TGTGCCAGCAGTTACTCCCAGGGACAGGGATCTGGGAGACAGCCCCAGCATTTT. Amino acid sequence: CASSYSQGQGSGRQPQHF.

This clonotype was seen only a few times. The chain links TRBV4-2 to TRBJ2-7, with 8 nucleotides matching TRBD1. V dropped 4 bases and J dropped 2; count of bases not matched to a gene: 7. Looked up from germline, CDR1 is LGHNA and CDR2 is YNFKEQ. The CDR3 totals 15 residues. The CDR3 protein is CASSLRQGHTYEQYF. The CDR3 DNA reads TGTGCCAGCAGCCTTCGACAGGGGCACACCTACGAGCAGTACTTC.

This clonotype has more than one count but fewer than ten. This chain uses TRBV20-1 with TRBJ2-7; possibly TRBD1 for D (5 bases). Germline CDR1 and CDR2: DFQATT and SNEGSKA (reference sequence). The CDR3 is made up of 13 amino acids. V was trimmed by 3 bases and J by 3 bases, leaving 12 bases between them. CDR3 sequence (DNA): TGCAGTGCTAGGGGGCTCGGGTACTACGAGCAGTACGTC. Amino acids: CSARGLGYYEQYV.

This clonotype was counted only a few times. V gene TRBV7-2 combines with J gene TRBJ2-3; the match to TRBD2 covers 7 bases. V was clipped by 5 bases and J by 11 bases; unmatched bases: 10. Germline loops: CDR1 SGHTA, CDR2 FQGNSA. This CDR3 region has 13 residues. CDR3 sequence (DNA): TGTGCCAGCAGCCCACGGCGGGGGTTAGTGCAGTATTTT. It encodes CASSPRRGLVQYF.

The chain recombines TRBV3-1 with TRBJ2-1; TRBD2 agrees at 12 bases. CDR3 size: 19 residues. Germline V lookup: CDR1 LGHDT, CDR2 YNNKEL (reference sequence). V shed 0 bases and J 8 bases; nucleotides not matched to a gene: 14. DNA of the CDR3: TGTGCCAGCAGCCAAGATCTGAAGACTAGCGGGAGAACTAGCCATGAGCAGTTCTTC. Protein product: CASSQDLKTSGRTSHEQFF.

The V call is TRBV9, the J call TRBJ2-1; maybe TRBD2 (6 bases). The germline gives CDR1 SGDLS, CDR2 YYNGEE. This CDR3 has 16 residues. V gave up 0 bases and J gave up 1 base, with 11 bases separating them. The CDR3 spells CASSVGPSESYNEQFF. The CDR3 region has the DNA TGTGCCAGCAGCGTAGGTCCTAGCGAGTCCTACAATGAGCAGTTCTTC.

The chain joins TRBV10-3 to TRBJ2-1; D remains ambiguous. V gave up 4 bases and J gave up 0 bases, with 10 bases separating them. Looked up from germline, CDR1 is ENHRY and CDR2 is SYGVKD. The CDR3 sequence is 15 residues long. The CDR3 reads CAISAGQISYNEQFF. The CDR3 nucleotides read TGTGCCATCAGTGCCGGGCAGATCTCCTACAATGAGCAGTTCTTC.

This clonotype occurred a few times. V is TRBV5-1 and J is TRBJ2-7, with D possibly matching TRBD1 (7 bases). This CDR3 spans 17 amino acids. Germline V lookup: CDR1 SGHRS, CDR2 YFSETQ. Deletions cut 0 bases from V and 1 base from J, with 17 bases between. The CDR3 coding sequence is TGCGCCAGCAGCTTGGGAAGGGGCAGGGGGGATTCCTACGAGCAGTACTTC. Protein: CASSLGRGRGDSYEQYF.

The CDR3 is CASSLEGLAGGPWSYEQYF. DNA for the CDR3: TGTGCCAGCAGCTTGGAAGGACTAGCGGGAGGGCCATGGTCCTACGAGCAGTACTTC. The rearrangement links TRBV5-4 to TRBJ2-7; 15 nucleotides align to TRBD2. V was pared by 0 bases and J by 1 base, with 8 bases of the junction left unmatched. CDR3 size: 19 residues. CDR1 is SGHNT and CDR2 is YYREEE in the germline V gene (reference sequence).

The genes are TRBV24-1 and TRBJ2-3; a possible D gene is TRBD1 (7 bases). V lost 2 bases and J 1 base, leaving 18 bases between the germline ends. Per germline, CDR1 KGHDR and CDR2 SFDVKD. The CDR3 spans 18 residues. CDR3 DNA sequence: TGTGCCACCAGTGATTCCTCAGGGGGGAACGAACGCACAGATACGCAGTATTTT. Amino acid sequence: CATSDSSGGNERTDTQYF.

This clonotype was counted at least ten times. The gene calls are TRBV12-3 or TRBV12-4 and TRBJ2-1, with D possibly TRBD1 on 6 matching bases. This CDR3 spans 15 amino acids. Trimming took 6 bases from V and 0 from J, leaving 12 bases between them. The CDR3 protein is CASSTGTSSYNEQFF. CDR3 bases: TGTGCCAGCAGCACAGGGACCAGCTCCTACAATGAGCAGTTCTTC.

This clonotype appeared a few times. The V and J genes are TRBV12-3 or TRBV12-4 and TRBJ1-1; D is unresolved. This CDR3 has 15 amino acids. The germline V and J ends were trimmed by 5 bases and 0 bases, with 13 bases remaining between them. In DNA form, the CDR3 reads TGTGCCAGCAGTCCCCCAGTAGGGATGAACACTGAAGCTTTCTTT. This codes for CASSPPVGMNTEAFF.

The V gene is TRBV2, the J gene TRBJ2-5; 8 nucleotides align to TRBD2. Germline V CDR1 and CDR2: SNHLY, FYNNEI. The CDR3 has 13 amino acids. The junction had 1 base not matched to a gene; V was cut back by 4 bases and J by 3 bases. The CDR3 loop is CASSVLAEETQYF. The CDR3 DNA is TGTGCCAGCAGTGTACTAGCGGAAGAGACCCAGTACTTC. The whole variable domain, remainder taken from reference TRBV2 and TRBJ2-5, is EPEVTQTPSHQVTQMGQEVILRCVPISNHLYFYWYRQILGQKVEFLVSFYNNEISEKSEIFDDQFSVERPDGSNFTLKIRSTKLEDSAMYFCASSVLAEETQYFGPGTRLLVL.

This chain uses TRBV7-6 with TRBJ2-3, with a tentative D call TRBD1 (7 bases). V was pared by 5 bases and J by 5 bases, with 17 bases between. CDR3 size: 15 residues. Germline V gene sequence: CDR1 SGHVS, CDR2 FNYEAQ. Here the CDR3 reads CASSKQGGGVDTQYF. CDR3 DNA: TGTGCCAGCAGCAAGCAGGGGGGCGGTGTAGATACGCAGTATTTT.

The chain uses TRBV7-4 and TRBJ2-7; D remains ambiguous. Trimming removed 2 bases at V and 3 bases at J, with 8 bases between. This CDR3 comprises 13 residues. Germline V gives CDR1 SGHVT, CDR2 SQSDAQ. The CDR3 coding sequence is TGTGCCAGCAGCTTAAAGGAAGTCTACGAGCAGTACTTC. Residues: CASSLKEVYEQYF.

A remark on this clonotype: This clone may be a read error of a much larger clone one base away. This chain joins TRBV2 and TRBJ2-1, with D tentatively TRBD2 (5 bases). CDR1 SNHLY and CDR2 FYNNEI come from the germline V gene. The length of the CDR3 is 15 residues. V gave up 6 bases and J gave up 0 bases, with 12 bases separating them. This chain's CDR3 is CASRSGLSSYNEQFF. The CDR3 DNA reads TGTGCCAGCAGATCCGGACTTAGCTCCTACAATGAGCAGTTCTTC.

Ten or more counts support this clonotype. The J gene is TRBJ1-2, the V gene TRBV28, with D possibly matching TRBD1 (5 bases). Germline V gene data show CDR1 as MDHEN and CDR2 as SYDVKM. V lost 10 bases and J lost 4, with 10 bases in between. The CDR3 consists of 11 residues. The CDR3 spells CATSGGYGYTF. In nucleotides, the CDR3 is TGTGCCACCTCCGGGGGCTATGGCTACACCTTC.

The CDR3 sequence is CASSQQGPTNTGELFF. The CDR3 DNA sequence: TGTGCCAGCTCACAACAGGGCCCTACGAACACCGGGGAGCTGTTTTTT. The chain is built from TRBV18 and TRBJ2-2, with D perhaps matching TRBD1 (6 bases). This CDR3 has 16 residues. CDR1 is KGHSH and CDR2 is LQKENI in the germline V gene. Trimming left V 4 bases short and J 0 bases short, with 12 bases between.

This chain connects TRBV5-6 to TRBJ2-5; D gene ambiguous. Trimming removed 0 bases at V and 5 bases at J, with 11 bases between. Germline CDR1 is SGHDT and CDR2 is YYEEEE. This CDR3 contains 14 residues. The CDR3 DNA is TGTGCCAGCAGCTTGGCCATGTCGAGGGAGACCCAGTACTTC. The encoded protein is CASSLAMSRETQYF.

This clonotype was counted only a few times. V and J are TRBV7-9 and TRBJ2-1; D possibly corresponds to TRBD2 (7 bases). In germline, CDR1 is SEHNR, CDR2 FQNEAQ (reference sequence). The CDR3 sequence is 12 residues long. The V end was cut by 10 bases, the J end by 5 bases, with 12 bases between. The CDR3 DNA follows: TGTGCCATCCGCGGGGGCGACAATGAGCAGTTCTTC. Encoded protein: CAIRGGDNEQFF.

Only a few counts were recorded for this clonotype. The chain recombines TRBV12-3 or TRBV12-4 with TRBJ1-1; 7 bases line up with TRBD1. V trimming: 6 bases; J trimming: 0 bases; junction bases outside the gene matches: 10. This CDR3 comprises 16 residues. CDR3 in amino acids: CASRAGTAFMNTEAFF. In nucleotides, the CDR3 is TGTGCCAGCAGGGCCGGGACAGCCTTCATGAACACTGAAGCTTTCTTT.

The chain recombines TRBV20-1 with TRBJ1-4, with D unresolved. Deletions cut 5 bases from V and 2 bases from J, with 9 bases between. The CDR3 extends over 13 amino acids. Looked up from germline, CDR1 is DFQATT and CDR2 is SNEGSKA (reference sequence). CDR3: CSAVGGTNEKLFF. The CDR3 DNA follows: TGCAGTGCTGTCGGAGGGACTAATGAAAAACTGTTTTTT.

Here the CDR3 reads CSARWTSGRNEQFF. CDR3 DNA sequence: TGCAGTGCTAGATGGACTAGCGGGAGGAATGAGCAGTTCTTC. This rearrangement joins TRBV20-1 to TRBJ2-1; 14 bases map to TRBD2. Trimming took 2 bases from V and 7 from J; bases not matched to a gene: 1. This CDR3 comprises 14 residues. Per germline, CDR1 DFQATT and CDR2 SNEGSKA (reference sequence).

This chain uses TRBV9 with TRBJ2-5; the D is unclear. Germline values: CDR1 SGDLS, CDR2 YYNGEE. V shed 0 bases and J shed 9 bases, with 18 bases lying between them. The CDR3 spans 15 residues. Written as DNA, the CDR3 is TGTGCCAGCAGCGTAGTTTCCTCGGACCCTGGGTCCCAGTACTTC. Its protein product is CASSVVSSDPGSQYF.

This clonotype showed up just a few times. This chain uses TRBV10-3 with TRBJ2-1; the D gene is possibly TRBD1 (5 bases). The CDR3 spans 16 residues. Trimming pared 4 bases from V and 0 bases from J, leaving 13 bases between. Germline assignment: CDR1 ENHRY and CDR2 SYGVKD. CDR3 coding DNA: TGTGCCATCAGTGGCCTGACAGACTTCTCCTACAATGAGCAGTTCTTC. Translated, it gives CAISGLTDFSYNEQFF.

A few counts support this clonotype. This chain links TRBV5-1 with TRBJ2-1; D unresolved. The germline V gene encodes CDR1 SGHRS and CDR2 YFSETQ. CDR3 length: 17 amino acids. V was trimmed by 0 bases and J by 5 bases, leaving 18 bases between them. This CDR3 reads CASSLAGYGRIDNEQFF. For the CDR3, the DNA is TGCGCCAGCAGCTTGGCCGGGTACGGCAGGATTGACAATGAGCAGTTCTTC.

This clonotype was detected a few times. The CDR3 here is CASSERGFGEQYF. In nucleotides, the CDR3 is TGTGCCAGCAGTGAAAGGGGGTTCGGCGAGCAGTACTTC. The chain employs TRBV25-1 and TRBJ2-7; the D gene is possibly TRBD1 (6 bases). Trimming pared 2 bases from V and 6 bases from J, leaving 11 bases between. Germline V lookup: CDR1 MGHDK, CDR2 SYGVNS. This CDR3 contains 13 residues.

This clonotype was counted between two and nine times. The gene calls are TRBV12-3 or TRBV12-4 and TRBJ1-1; a possible D gene is TRBD1 (6 bases). V was clipped by 2 bases and J by 3 bases, with 10 bases between them. The CDR3 spans 14 residues. The CDR3: CASSLIQGHTEAFF. CDR3 in DNA: TGTGCCAGCAGTTTAATACAGGGACACACTGAAGCTTTCTTT.

This clonotype came up a few times. This chain links TRBV25-1 with TRBJ2-1, with 8 positions matching TRBD1. CDR1 is MGHDK and CDR2 is SYGVNS in the germline V gene. The CDR3 loop spans 16 amino acids. The junction had 11 bases not matched to a gene; V was cut back by 4 bases and J by 6 bases. In DNA, the CDR3 is TGTGCCAGCAGTGCGCCCCGACAGGGGTTAAGCAATGAGCAGTTCTTC. As protein: CASSAPRQGLSNEQFF.